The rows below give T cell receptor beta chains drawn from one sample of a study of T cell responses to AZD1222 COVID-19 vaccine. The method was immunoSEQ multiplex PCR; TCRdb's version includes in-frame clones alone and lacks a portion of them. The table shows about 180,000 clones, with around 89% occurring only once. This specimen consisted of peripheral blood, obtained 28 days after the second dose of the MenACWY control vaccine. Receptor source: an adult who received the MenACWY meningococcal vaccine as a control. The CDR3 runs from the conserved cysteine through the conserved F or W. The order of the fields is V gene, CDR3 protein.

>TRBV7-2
CASSSREGPTGELFF
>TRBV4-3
CASSQDYEGSHEQYF
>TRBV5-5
CASSLQTDTEAFF
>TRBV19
CASTMTGNQPQHF
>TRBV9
CASSPPGGLSEKLFF
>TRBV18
CASLAGGYGYTF
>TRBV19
CASNLAYNQPQHF
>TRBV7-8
CASSRGSTYEQYF
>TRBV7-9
CASSPRRSTEAFF
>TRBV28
CASSLRRGALHF
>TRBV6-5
CASSSGTGMRNQPQHF
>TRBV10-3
CAISDRTGENTEAFF
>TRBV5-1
CASSSGTESSYEQYF
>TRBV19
CASSIAPFADTQYF
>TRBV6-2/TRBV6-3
CASSVDVNSPLHF
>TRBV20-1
CSVGPRTQYF
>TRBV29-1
CSVEVTGHYGYTF
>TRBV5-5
CASSTEQRPGTQYF
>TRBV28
CASRLGRGRIDEQYF
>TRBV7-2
CASSLALLAGVNEQFF
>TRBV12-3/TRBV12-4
CASSLRADTEAFF
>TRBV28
CASSSQPGRQTDTQYF
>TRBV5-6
CASSLTSGIESHEQFF
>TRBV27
CASSLSRDRAGANVLTF
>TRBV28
CASSFYSDRVDEQFF
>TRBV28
CASSSPAQGDGEQFF